This T cell receptor (beta chain) was sequenced for a study of metastatic and nonmetastatic thyroid tumors (dated by TCRdb to the early 2020s). Broadly, across the study: Repertoires from peripheral blood and from tumor or nodule tissue samples of malignant and benign thyroid patients were compared.

This clone has just a few counts. Its antigen has not been determined. There are no base qualities to consult, and no much larger clone falls within one base. Preparation of the library involved PCR. Sequencing was carried out with an Illumina HiSeq 4000. High-throughput sequencing was used to profile the TCR beta-chain CDR3 region of each patient. On the authors' methods: The researchers built a classifier to tell apart papillary thyroid cancer patients with distant metastasis, based on CDR3 differences among clinicopathological groups. Repertoire diversity was assessed with the Shannon index, and tumor-blood repertoire similarity with the Morisita-Horn index. TCRdb ran its own pipeline on the public reads, namely fastp trimming at Q25 and MiXCR clone calling, and kept in-frame beta chains. The V and J calls, along with clone size, are taken from TCRdb and not from the paper's own processing. The sample table lists tens of thousands of clones, 15% to 20% of them with a count of one. The ten largest account for 4.7% of the sample.

Study-wide findings and limitations: In both blood and tumor samples, malignant tumors were reported to have significantly higher TCR beta diversity than benign nodules.

CDR1 and CDR2 (MDHEN, SYDVKM) derive from the germline V gene. The CDR3 runs 17 residues from the cysteine to the phenylalanine. Only the CDR3 region is kept as DNA, spanning 51 bases read in frame from base 1. V gives up 6 bases and J gives up 2 bases, and the segment between their germline ends measures 21 bases. None of the patients had been given any treatment before thyroid surgery. The study retrospectively analysed patient clinical samples collected from the early 2010s to the late 2010s using T-cell receptor beta sequencing. The material sequenced was blood. The TCR originated in a female donor with papillary thyroid cancer or a benign thyroid nodule (not recorded which). Some clones in this sample may be carry-over from other donors' samples. The chain joins TRBV28 to TRBJ2-3, with TRBD2 as a weak D call on 5 bases. The bases are TGTGCCAGCAGGCCAAAGTGGAGCGTGAGGGCCACAGATACGCAGTATTTT. Translated, this gives CASRPKWSVRATDTQYF.